The 9 T cell receptor beta chains below were found in one sample sequenced in a study of T cell repertoires in cytomegalovirus infection. TCRdb itself ran the reads through MiXCR, one entry per CDR3 protein. The data show 250,000 to 300,000 distinct CDR3 sequences, roughly an eighth seen once. Material for sequencing was PBMCs. The receptors were gathered from a human donor in good health (CMV status not recorded). Some clones in this sample may be carry-over from other donors' samples.

This chain's CDR3 is CASSQQENYGYTF. CDR3 bases: TGTGCCAGCAGCCAACAGGAGAACTATGGCTACACCTTC. The genes are TRBV7-9 and TRBJ1-2, with a tentative D call TRBD1 (5 bases). V dropped 5 bases and J dropped 2 bases, with 9 bases sitting between them. CDR3 length: 13 amino acids. Germline assignment: CDR1 SEHNR and CDR2 FQNEAQ (reference sequence).

In this sample, this clonotype turned up many times. The chain uses TRBV7-8 and TRBJ1-1; the D is unclear. Germline CDR1 SGHVS, CDR2 FQNEAQ. CDR3 length: 15 residues. V was trimmed by 1 base and J by 2 bases, leaving 11 bases between them. The CDR3 bases are TGTGCCAGCAGCTTAGATCCGGGTTCAAACACTGAAGCTTTCTTT. Encoded protein: CASSLDPGSNTEAFF.

The table lists this clonotype with many counts. V and J are TRBV7-2 and TRBJ1-2; no clear D gene. Germline-derived CDR1 and CDR2 are SGHTA and FQGNSA. The V end lost 1 base, the J end lost 6 bases, and 9 bases lay between the germline ends. The length of the CDR3 is 13 residues. In DNA form, the CDR3 reads TGTGCCAGCAGCTTAGGGGTCGGGGATGGCTACACCTTC. This sequence encodes CASSLGVGDGYTF.

This clonotype occurred many times. The genes are TRBV7-2 and TRBJ1-1, with D possibly being TRBD1 (5 bases). CDR1 and CDR2 (germline): SGHTA, FQGNSA. With 4 bases removed from V and 7 bases from J, the gap between germline ends came to 16 bases. The CDR3 is 14 residues long. CDR3 nucleotides: TGTGCCAGCAGCTCCCCGGGACCACAATATGAAGCTTTCTTT. Translation gives CASSSPGPQYEAFF.

The V gene is TRBV6-2 or TRBV6-3, the J gene TRBJ2-7; 8 bases fit TRBD2. The CDR3 is 14 amino acids. The trim removed 2 bases at V and 2 bases at J, leaving 2 bases unmatched. In germline, CDR1 is MNHEY, CDR2 SVGEGT. The CDR3: CASSYSGGTYEQYF. The DNA of the CDR3 is TGTGCCAGCAGTTACAGCGGGGGCACCTACGAGCAGTACTTC.

This clonotype has at least ten counts. The gene calls are TRBV28 and TRBJ2-3, with 8 bases matching TRBD2. The V and J ends lost 7 bases and 11 bases, in that order; junction bases with no gene match: 14. This CDR3 spans 14 amino acids. CDR1 and CDR2 (germline): MDHEN, SYDVKM. CDR3 DNA sequence: TGTGCCAGCACCCCCGGGGGGGCGTCCCTTGGGCAGTATTTT. It encodes CASTPGGASLGQYF.

The gene calls are TRBV5-4 and TRBJ2-7; D gene ambiguous. CDR3 length equals 13 residues. Germline values: CDR1 SGHNT, CDR2 YYREEE (reference sequence). Trimming left V 0 bases short and J 4 bases short, with 8 bases between. The chain's CDR3 is CASSLDGLYEQYF. The CDR3 nucleotides are TGTGCCAGCAGCTTGGACGGTTTATACGAGCAGTACTTC.

This clonotype appeared a few times. This rearrangement joins TRBV4-3 to TRBJ2-7, with D possibly called TRBD1 or TRBD2 (5 bases each). The CDR3 sequence is 19 residues long. CDR1 and CDR2 from the germline V gene are LGHNA and YSLEER. The germline V and J ends were trimmed by 3 bases and 6 bases, with 30 bases remaining between them. The chain's CDR3 is CASSHSVGTVSTLEGEQYF. The CDR3 region has the DNA TGCGCCAGCAGCCATTCGGTGGGGACCGTAAGTACTCTTGAAGGCGAGCAGTACTTC.

Only a few counts were recorded for this clonotype. The chain employs TRBV7-3 and TRBJ2-6; TRBD2 agrees at 15 bases. Losses at the gene ends were 1 base for V and 0 bases for J; bases not matched to a gene: 10. The CDR3 extends over 22 amino acids. Per germline, CDR1 SGHTA and CDR2 FQGTGA. The CDR3 bases are TGTGCCAGCAGCTTAAACGGACTAGCGGGAGGGCAATACTCCTCTGGGGCCAACGTCCTGACTTTC. Protein sequence: CASSLNGLAGGQYSSGANVLTF.